This section outlines one T cell receptor (beta chain) sequence together with its context. This specimen belongs to a study of technical replicates of blood from a few donors. Germline V gives CDR1 WNHNN, CDR2 SYGVQD (reference sequence). This CDR3 is 13 amino acids long. V dropped 2 bases and J dropped 3 bases, with 7 bases sitting between them. The assay was immunoSEQ multiplex PCR, and TCRdb's table has in-frame clones only and misses some. The profile covers some 48,000 clones, with 90% to 96% appearing a single time and 0.35% to 0.45% taken by the ten largest. Source material: T cells isolated from PBMCs. The origin of this receptor is a human donor in good health. The chain couples TRBV10-1 to TRBJ1-1; D gene unclear. The CDR3 DNA sequence: TGCGCCAGCAGTGAGAACAGAGACACTGAAGCTTTCTTT. It codes for CASSENRDTEAFF.